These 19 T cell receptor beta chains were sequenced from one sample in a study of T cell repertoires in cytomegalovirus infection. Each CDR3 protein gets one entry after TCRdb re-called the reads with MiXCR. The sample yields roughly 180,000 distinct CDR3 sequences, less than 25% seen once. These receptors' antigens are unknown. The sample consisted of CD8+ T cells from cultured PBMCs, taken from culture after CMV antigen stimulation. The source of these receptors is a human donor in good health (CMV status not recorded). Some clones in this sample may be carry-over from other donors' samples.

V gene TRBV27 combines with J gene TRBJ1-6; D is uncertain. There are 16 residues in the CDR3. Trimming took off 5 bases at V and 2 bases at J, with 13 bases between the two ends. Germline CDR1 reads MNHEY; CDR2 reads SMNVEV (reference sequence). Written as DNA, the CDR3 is TGTGCCAGCAGTACAAGCCGGGCCCCCTATAATTCACCCCTCCACTTT. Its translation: CASSTSRAPYNSPLHF.

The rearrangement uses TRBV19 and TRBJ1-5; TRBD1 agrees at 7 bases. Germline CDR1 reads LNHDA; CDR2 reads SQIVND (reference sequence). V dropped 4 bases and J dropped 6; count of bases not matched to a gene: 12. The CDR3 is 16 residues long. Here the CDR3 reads CASSTRGQMMGQPQHF. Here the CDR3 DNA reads TGTGCCAGTAGTACTCGGGGACAGATGATGGGTCAGCCCCAGCATTTT.

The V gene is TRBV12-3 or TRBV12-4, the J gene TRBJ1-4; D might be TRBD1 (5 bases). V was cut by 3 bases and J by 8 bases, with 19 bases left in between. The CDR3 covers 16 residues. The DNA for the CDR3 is TGTGCCAGCAGTTTTTGGGGCTCAGCCGGAGGGGAAAAACTGTTTTTT. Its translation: CASSFWGSAGGEKLFF.

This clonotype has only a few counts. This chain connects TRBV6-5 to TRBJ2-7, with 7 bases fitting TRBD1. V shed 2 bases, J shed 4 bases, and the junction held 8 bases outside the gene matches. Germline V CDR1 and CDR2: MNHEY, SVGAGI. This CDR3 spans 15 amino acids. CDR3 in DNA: TGTGCCAGCAGTTACGGTCGGGACAGTACATACGAGCAGTACTTC. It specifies CASSYGRDSTYEQYF.

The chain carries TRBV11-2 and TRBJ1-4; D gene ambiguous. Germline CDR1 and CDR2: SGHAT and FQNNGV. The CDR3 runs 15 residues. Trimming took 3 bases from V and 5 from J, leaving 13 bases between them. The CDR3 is CASSFGWGGNEKLFF. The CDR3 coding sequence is TGTGCCAGCAGCTTTGGGTGGGGAGGAAATGAAAAACTGTTTTTT.

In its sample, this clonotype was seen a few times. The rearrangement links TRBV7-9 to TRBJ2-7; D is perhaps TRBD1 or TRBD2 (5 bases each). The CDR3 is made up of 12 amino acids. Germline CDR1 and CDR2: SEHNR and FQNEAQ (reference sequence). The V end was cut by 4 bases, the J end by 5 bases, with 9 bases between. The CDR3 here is CASSWDPHEQYF. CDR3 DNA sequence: TGTGCCAGCAGCTGGGACCCCCACGAGCAGTACTTC.

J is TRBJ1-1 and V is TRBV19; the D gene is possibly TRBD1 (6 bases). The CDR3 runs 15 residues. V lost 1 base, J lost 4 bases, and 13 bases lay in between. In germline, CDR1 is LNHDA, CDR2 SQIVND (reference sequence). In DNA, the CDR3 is TGTGCCAGTAGTATAGTGGCAGGGGCCGGCACTGAAGCTTTCTTT. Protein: CASSIVAGAGTEAFF.

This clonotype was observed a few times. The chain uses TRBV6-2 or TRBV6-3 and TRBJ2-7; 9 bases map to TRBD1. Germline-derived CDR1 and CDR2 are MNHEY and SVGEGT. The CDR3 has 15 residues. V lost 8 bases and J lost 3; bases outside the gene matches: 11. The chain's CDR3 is CASVDRDRDLYEQYF. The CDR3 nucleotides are TGTGCCAGCGTCGACCGGGACAGGGACCTCTACGAGCAGTACTTC.

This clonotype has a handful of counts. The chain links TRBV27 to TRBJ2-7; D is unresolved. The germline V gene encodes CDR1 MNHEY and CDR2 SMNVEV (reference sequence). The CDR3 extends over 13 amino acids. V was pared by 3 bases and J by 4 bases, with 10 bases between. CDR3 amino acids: CASSLRSLYEQYF. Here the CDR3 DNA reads TGTGCCAGCAGTTTGAGGAGCTTATACGAGCAGTACTTC.

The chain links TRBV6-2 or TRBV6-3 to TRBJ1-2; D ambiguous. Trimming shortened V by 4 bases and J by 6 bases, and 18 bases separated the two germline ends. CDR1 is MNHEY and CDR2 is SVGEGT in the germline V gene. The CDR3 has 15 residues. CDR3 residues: CASSFPEYQRDGYTF. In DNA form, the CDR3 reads TGTGCCAGCAGTTTCCCGGAGTACCAGAGGGATGGCTACACCTTC.

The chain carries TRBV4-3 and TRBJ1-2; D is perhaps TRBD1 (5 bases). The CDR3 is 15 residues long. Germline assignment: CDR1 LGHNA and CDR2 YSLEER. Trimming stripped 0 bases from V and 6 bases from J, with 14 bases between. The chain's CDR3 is CASSQDLRGSDGYTF. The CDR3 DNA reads TGCGCCAGCAGCCAAGATTTAAGGGGAAGTGATGGCTACACCTTC.

The CDR3 sequence is CSARVLGQGSYGYTF. The CDR3 coding sequence is TGCAGTGCTAGAGTCCTTGGACAGGGCTCCTATGGCTACACCTTC. The chain recombines TRBV20-1 with TRBJ1-2; 8 bases map to TRBD1. This CDR3 is built from 15 residues. Germline V CDR1 and CDR2: DFQATT, SNEGSKA (reference sequence). The V segment lost 1 base and the J segment 4 bases; nucleotides outside the gene matches: 8.

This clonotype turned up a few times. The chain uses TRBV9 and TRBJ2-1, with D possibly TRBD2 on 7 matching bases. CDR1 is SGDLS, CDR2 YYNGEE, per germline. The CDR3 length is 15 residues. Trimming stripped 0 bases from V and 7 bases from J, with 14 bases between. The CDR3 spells CASSVDGGGRNEQFF. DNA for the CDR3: TGTGCCAGCAGCGTAGATGGGGGGGGCCGGAATGAGCAGTTCTTC.

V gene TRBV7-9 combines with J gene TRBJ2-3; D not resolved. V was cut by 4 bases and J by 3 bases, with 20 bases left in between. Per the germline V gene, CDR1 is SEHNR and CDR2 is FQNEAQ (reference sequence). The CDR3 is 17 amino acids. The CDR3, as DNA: TGTGCCAGCAGCTCGACCGGGCCCAGTATTGTGACAGATACGCAGTATTTT. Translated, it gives CASSSTGPSIVTDTQYF. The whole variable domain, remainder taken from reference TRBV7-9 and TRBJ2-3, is DTGVSQNPRHKITKRGQNVTFRCDPISEHNRLYWYRQTLGQGPEFLTYFQNEAQLEKSRLLSDRFSAERPKGSFSTLEIQRTEQGDSAMYLCASSSTGPSIVTDTQYFGPGTRLTVL.

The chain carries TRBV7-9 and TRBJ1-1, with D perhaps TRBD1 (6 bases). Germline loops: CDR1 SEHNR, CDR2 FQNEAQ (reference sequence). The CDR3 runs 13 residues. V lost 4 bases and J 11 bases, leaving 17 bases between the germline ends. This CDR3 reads CASSSSGVPGAFF. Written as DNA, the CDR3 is TGTGCCAGCAGCTCCTCAGGGGTCCCTGGGGCTTTCTTT.

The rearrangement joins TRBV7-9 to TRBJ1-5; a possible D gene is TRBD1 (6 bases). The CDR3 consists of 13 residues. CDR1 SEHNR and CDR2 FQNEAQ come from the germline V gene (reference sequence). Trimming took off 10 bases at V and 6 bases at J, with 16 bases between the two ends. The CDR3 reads CATVGGGSQPQHF. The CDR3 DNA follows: TGTGCCACCGTCGGAGGGGGGAGTCAGCCCCAGCATTTT.

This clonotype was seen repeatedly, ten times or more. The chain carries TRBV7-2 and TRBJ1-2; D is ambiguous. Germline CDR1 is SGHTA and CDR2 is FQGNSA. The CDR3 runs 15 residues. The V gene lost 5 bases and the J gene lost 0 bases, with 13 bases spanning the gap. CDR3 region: CASSPPVRANYGYTF. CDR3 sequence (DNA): TGTGCCAGCAGCCCCCCGGTGAGAGCTAACTATGGCTACACCTTC.

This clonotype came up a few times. CDR3 in DNA: TGTGCCAGCAGCTTAGAGCGGGTCGGCCCCGACACTGAAGCTTTCTTT. It codes for CASSLERVGPDTEAFF. The V call is TRBV7-7, the J call TRBJ1-1; the D is unclear. The CDR3 covers 16 residues. Germline V CDR1 and CDR2: SSHAT, FNYEAQ (reference sequence). The V end was cut by 1 base, the J end by 3 bases, with 15 bases between.

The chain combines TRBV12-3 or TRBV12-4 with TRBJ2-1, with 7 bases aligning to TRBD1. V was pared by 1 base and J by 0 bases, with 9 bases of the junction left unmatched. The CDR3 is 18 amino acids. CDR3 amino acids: CASSLGSTWDSSYNEQFF. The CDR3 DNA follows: TGTGCCAGCAGTTTAGGGAGCACCTGGGACAGCTCCTACAATGAGCAGTTCTTC.